This note documents a single T cell receptor (beta chain) sequence. The germline V gene has CDR1 SGHNT and CDR2 YYREEE (reference sequence). The V and J ends lost 0 bases and 1 base respectively, with 11 bases between them. The CDR3 has 16 amino acids. These data originate in a study of blood T cell repertoires in COVID-19. Whole-study context: T cells, B-cell-depleted T cells, or PBMCs provided the cDNA or gDNA that served as material.

Either two negative PCRs, clearance, or symptom resolution qualified Cohort 3 donors as recovered. Methods used by the authors: From reference gene primer amplification, estimates of nucleated cell counts were derived. This table comes from immunoSEQ multiplex PCR, and its TCRdb copy is limited to in-frame clones, with some not included. That table supplies the V and J calls and clone size; D and trimming were determined from the DNA. This table has hundreds of thousands of clones, about 87% appearing once. Sequenced material: PBMCs or T cells enriched from blood (not recorded which). This chain joins TRBV5-4 and TRBJ1-3; the D is unclear. This clonotype was sampled from a woman aged 50 to 60 who had recovered from COVID-19. The CDR3 spells CASSLAAGSSGNTIYF. CDR3 DNA sequence: TGTGCCAGCAGCTTGGCCGCGGGTAGTTCTGGAAACACCATATATTTT.